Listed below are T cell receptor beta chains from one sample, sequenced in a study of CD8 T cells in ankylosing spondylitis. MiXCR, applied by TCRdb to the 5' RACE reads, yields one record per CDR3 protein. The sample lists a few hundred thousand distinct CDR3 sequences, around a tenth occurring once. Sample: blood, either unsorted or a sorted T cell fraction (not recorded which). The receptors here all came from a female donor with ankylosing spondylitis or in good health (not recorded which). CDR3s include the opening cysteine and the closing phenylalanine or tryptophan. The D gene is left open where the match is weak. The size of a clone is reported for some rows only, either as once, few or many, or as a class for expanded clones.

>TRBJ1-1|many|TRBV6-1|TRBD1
TGTGCCAGCAGTGTGGGACAGGGGAACACTGAAGCTTTCTTT
CASSVGQGNTEAFF
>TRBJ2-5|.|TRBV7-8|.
TGTGCCAGCAGCTTGACCAGTTTGGGTAGTCGAGAGACCCAGTACTTC
CASSLTSLGSRETQYF
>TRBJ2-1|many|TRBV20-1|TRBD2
TGCAGTGCACTAAAATACACTAGCGGGAGCTCCTACAATGAGCAGTTCTTC
CSALKYTSGSSYNEQFF
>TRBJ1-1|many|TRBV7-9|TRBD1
TGTGCCAGCAGCCCGAGCGACAGGGGGATCATGAACACTGAAGCTTTCTTT
CASSPSDRGIMNTEAFF
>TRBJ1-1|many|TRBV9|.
TGTGCCAGCAGCGTAGATCAGCCTACCGGGACGGTGAACACTGAAGCTTTCTTT
CASSVDQPTGTVNTEAFF
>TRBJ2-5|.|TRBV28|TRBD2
TGTGCCAGCAGTTCATCCTCTAGCGGGAGGGCCGTAGAGACCCAGTACTTC
CASSSSSSGRAVETQYF
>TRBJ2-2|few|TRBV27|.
TGTGCCAGCAGTCGTACTAGGACGAACACCGGGGAGCTGTTTTTT
CASSRTRTNTGELFF
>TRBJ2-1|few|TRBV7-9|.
TGTGCCAGCAGCTTTGGACAGATCTCCTACAATGAGCAGTTCTTC
CASSFGQISYNEQFF
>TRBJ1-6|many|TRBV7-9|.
TGTGCCAGCAGCTCCTCTGGGACCAATTCACCCCTCCACTTT
CASSSSGTNSPLHF
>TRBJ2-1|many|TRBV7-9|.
TGTGCCAGCAGCTTAGAGGGTCTCGGGGGCGACAATGAGCAGTTCTTC
CASSLEGLGGDNEQFF
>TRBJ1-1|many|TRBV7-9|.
TGTGCCAGCAGCACCCGACAGAACACTGAAGCTTTCTTT
CASSTRQNTEAFF
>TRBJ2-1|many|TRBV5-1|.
TGCGCCAGCAGCTTTGGACAGAACAATGAGCAGTTCTTC
CASSFGQNNEQFF
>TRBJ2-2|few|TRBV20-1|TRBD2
TGCAGTGCTCAGCGGGAGAGGAACACCGGGGAGCTGTTTTTT
CSAQRERNTGELFF
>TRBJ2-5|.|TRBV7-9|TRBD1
TGTGCCAGCAGCGCGGACAGGTGGCAAGAGACCCAGTACTTC
CASSADRWQETQYF
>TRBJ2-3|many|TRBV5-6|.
TGTGCCAGCAGCTTGGACCTCCATCGAGGGCAAGGGGATACGCAGTATTTT
CASSLDLHRGQGDTQYF
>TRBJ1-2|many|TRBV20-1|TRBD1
TGCAGTGCCTACAGGGGCGGCGGCTACACCTTC
CSAYRGGGYTF
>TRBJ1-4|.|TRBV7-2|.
TGTGCCAGCAGCTTGTTTGGAGCCGCAACTAATGAAAAACTGTTTTTT
CASSLFGAATNEKLFF
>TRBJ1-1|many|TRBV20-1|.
TGCAGTGCTAGAGTCCCACAGGGCACTTTCTTT
CSARVPQGTFF
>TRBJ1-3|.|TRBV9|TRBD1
TGTGCCAGCAGCCCCGGAAGGGGGCTGAACTCTGGAAACACCATATATTTT
CASSPGRGLNSGNTIYF
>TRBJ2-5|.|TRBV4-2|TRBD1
TGTGCCAGCAGCAATGGGGACAGGGGGGAAGAGACCCAGTACTTC
CASSNGDRGEETQYF
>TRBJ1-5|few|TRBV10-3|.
TGTGCCATCCCGAGGGATGATCAGCCCCAGCATTTT
CAIPRDDQPQHF
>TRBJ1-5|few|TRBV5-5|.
TGTGCCAGCAGCTCAGTGCAGGGTTATCAGCCCCAGCATTTT
CASSSVQGYQPQHF